The 17 T cell receptor beta chains below all came from one sample that was sequenced in a study of blood T cells in healthy people across ages. Sample-barcoded 5' priming and a J-beta primer mix drove a second PCR of roughly 7 to 11 cycles. Each CDR3 protein gets one entry after TCRdb re-called the 5' RACE reads with MiXCR. Of about 780,000 distinct CDR3 sequences listed, approximately 65% were seen once; the top ten hold about a quarter. Sequencing input: blood. The receptor set was obtained from a man aged 25-45 years in good health.

This clonotype has just a few counts. DNA for the CDR3: TGTGCCAGCAGCTTAGTATCGACGGCACGAGGGGAGACCCAGTACTTC. Its translation: CASSLVSTARGETQYF. V is TRBV7-9 and J is TRBJ2-5, with D possibly being TRBD2 (5 bases). Trimming shortened V by 1 base and J by 5 bases, and 17 bases separated the two germline ends. Looked up from germline, CDR1 is SEHNR and CDR2 is FQNEAQ (reference sequence). The CDR3 sequence is 16 residues long.

The J gene is TRBJ2-5, the V gene TRBV6-2 or TRBV6-3; perhaps TRBD1 as D (5 bases). There are 15 residues in the CDR3. V gave up 6 bases and J gave up 2 bases, with 16 bases separating them. Germline assignment: CDR1 MNHEY and CDR2 SVGEGT. The CDR3 coding sequence is TGTGCCAGCAGACCATGGGTGGACACGCAAGAGACCCAGTACTTC. Encoded protein: CASRPWVDTQETQYF.

This clonotype has just a few counts. The V and J genes are TRBV7-2 and TRBJ2-4; D is tentatively TRBD1 or TRBD2 (6 bases each). Germline CDR1 SGHTA, CDR2 FQGNSA. This CDR3 is 15 amino acids long. The ends were cut back, 4 bases at V and 9 bases at J, with 19 bases in the middle. CDR3 sequence reads: CASSSGQTSGGIQYF. For the CDR3, the DNA is TGTGCCAGCAGCTCCGGACAGACCTCCGGGGGCATTCAGTACTTC.

The table lists this clonotype with a few counts. The chain carries TRBV7-9 and TRBJ2-5; D is perhaps TRBD1 (5 bases). Trimming took 1 base from V and 4 from J, leaving 10 bases between them. The CDR3 runs to 14 residues. CDR1 and CDR2 from the germline V gene are SEHNR and FQNEAQ (reference sequence). The CDR3 region is CASSLGAGSETQYF. CDR3 in DNA: TGTGCCAGCAGCTTAGGAGCAGGGTCAGAGACCCAGTACTTC.

This chain links TRBV5-1 with TRBJ2-3, with TRBD1 as a possible D gene (6 bases). V was clipped by 2 bases and J by 0 bases, with 22 bases between them. Germline CDR1 is SGHRS and CDR2 is YFSETQ. The CDR3 contains 19 residues. The CDR3 loop reads CASSLVQAWSGQSTDTQYF. The CDR3, as DNA: TGCGCCAGCAGCTTAGTTCAGGCCTGGAGCGGACAGAGCACAGATACGCAGTATTTT.

This clonotype was counted ten times or more. The gene calls are TRBV2 and TRBJ1-5, with D unresolved. The CDR3 covers 14 residues. V shed 5 bases and J shed 2 bases, with 10 bases lying between them. The germline gives CDR1 SNHLY, CDR2 FYNNEI. DNA for the CDR3: TGTGCCAGCAGTAGCCAGGATGGCAATCAGCCCCAGCATTTT. Translating it yields CASSSQDGNQPQHF.

V gene TRBV28 combines with J gene TRBJ1-5; D remains ambiguous. CDR3 length: 15 amino acids. Germline V gives CDR1 MDHEN, CDR2 SYDVKM. V was clipped by 1 base and J by 3 bases, with 10 bases between them. The CDR3 DNA is TGTGCCAGCAGTTTATTTCCGACCGACAATCAGCCCCAGCATTTT. The encoded protein is CASSLFPTDNQPQHF.

The chain joins TRBV27 to TRBJ2-7; D might be TRBD2 (6 bases). The J call is uncertain, as TRBJ2-5 better fits the DNA end. Germline assignment: CDR1 MNHEY and CDR2 SMNVEV (reference sequence). There are 15 residues in the CDR3. In nucleotides, the CDR3 is TGTGCCAGCAGTTGGCGGGGACCGACTGGGGAGACCCAGTACTTC. Amino acids: CASSWRGPTGETQYF.

The gene calls are TRBV12-3 or TRBV12-4 and TRBJ2-5, with 11 bases matching TRBD2. This CDR3 has 15 residues. The ends lost 3 bases at V and 7 bases at J; junction bases unmatched: 7. CDR3: CASSFEGTSGLTQYF. CDR3 nucleotide sequence: TGTGCCAGCAGTTTTGAAGGGACTAGCGGACTGACCCAGTACTTC.

This clonotype was found a few times. The genes are TRBV5-1 and TRBJ2-3; 8 bases match TRBD2. The trim removed 1 base at V and 6 bases at J, leaving 7 bases unmatched. The CDR3 runs 15 residues. From germline, CDR1 is SGHRS and CDR2 YFSETQ. This chain's CDR3 is CASSLTGGSSDTQYF. Written as DNA, the CDR3 is TGCGCCAGCAGCTTGACGGGGGGGTCGTCGGATACGCAGTATTTT.

In its sample, this clonotype was seen a few times. The chain links TRBV5-1 to TRBJ2-5; 10 bases match TRBD1. Gene TRBJ2-7 matches the end of the DNA better, so the J call may be wrong. The germline CDR1 and CDR2 sequences are SGHRS and YFSETQ. The CDR3 consists of 15 residues. The CDR3 sequence: CASQLTGTGEYEQYF. In DNA, the CDR3 is TGCGCCAGCCAACTTACCGGGACAGGGGAATACGAGCAGTACTTC.

The genes are TRBV27 and TRBJ2-1; possible D gene TRBD1, 6 bases. The closer fit of TRBJ2-7 to the DNA end suggests the J call may be wrong. The germline V gene has CDR1 MNHEY and CDR2 SMNVEV (reference sequence). The CDR3 has 15 residues. The CDR3 sequence is CASSSGPGGYNEQYF. CDR3 DNA sequence: TGTGCCAGCAGTTCAGGACCTGGGGGCTACAATGAGCAGTACTTC.

This clonotype occurred a few times. The genes are TRBV9 and TRBJ1-2; TRBD1 aligns across 9 bases. The trim removed 3 bases at V and 2 bases at J, leaving 5 bases unmatched. This CDR3 spans 15 amino acids. Per germline, CDR1 SGDLS and CDR2 YYNGEE. The CDR3 sequence: CASSERTGENYGYTF. CDR3 in DNA: TGTGCCAGCAGCGAACGGACAGGGGAGAACTATGGCTACACCTTC.

In the case of this clonotype: An end of the junction differs from the germline gene, which may be a read error. This chain uses TRBV27 with TRBJ1-2; 10 bases map to TRBD1. This CDR3 contains 14 residues. Germline assignment: CDR1 MNHEY and CDR2 SMNVEV (reference sequence). CDR3 sequence: CTSSLRTGGTGYTF. CDR3 bases: TGTACCAGCAGTTTAAGGACAGGGGGAACTGGCTACACCTTC.

The gene calls are TRBV9 and TRBJ2-4; 8 bases map to TRBD2. Judging by the DNA end, TRBJ2-5 fits better; the J call may be wrong. Looked up from germline, CDR1 is SGDLS and CDR2 is YYNGEE. The CDR3 is 16 residues long. The CDR3 region is CASSVDGGGLQETQYF. For the CDR3, the DNA is TGTGCCAGCAGCGTAGATGGCGGGGGGCTTCAAGAGACCCAGTACTTC.

The chain is built from TRBV7-2 and TRBJ2-5; a possible D gene is TRBD1 (6 bases). The length of the CDR3 is 14 residues. Germline-derived CDR1 and CDR2 are SGHTA and FQGNSA. V was shortened by 5 bases and J by 3 bases, with 13 bases between the two germline ends. CDR3 sequence reads: CASSPSQGKETQYF. CDR3 DNA sequence: TGTGCCAGCAGCCCGAGCCAGGGGAAAGAGACCCAGTACTTC.

This clonotype was picked up one time. The V gene is TRBV20-1, the J gene TRBJ2-7, with D perhaps matching TRBD1 or TRBD2 (5 bases each). CDR1 and CDR2 from the germline V gene are DFQATT and SNEGSKA (reference sequence). The CDR3 totals 12 residues. V was shortened by 5 bases and J by 3 bases, with 11 bases between the two germline ends. The chain's CDR3 is CSARDDRYEQYF. The CDR3 coding sequence is TGCAGTGCTCGGGACGACCGCTACGAGCAGTACTTC.